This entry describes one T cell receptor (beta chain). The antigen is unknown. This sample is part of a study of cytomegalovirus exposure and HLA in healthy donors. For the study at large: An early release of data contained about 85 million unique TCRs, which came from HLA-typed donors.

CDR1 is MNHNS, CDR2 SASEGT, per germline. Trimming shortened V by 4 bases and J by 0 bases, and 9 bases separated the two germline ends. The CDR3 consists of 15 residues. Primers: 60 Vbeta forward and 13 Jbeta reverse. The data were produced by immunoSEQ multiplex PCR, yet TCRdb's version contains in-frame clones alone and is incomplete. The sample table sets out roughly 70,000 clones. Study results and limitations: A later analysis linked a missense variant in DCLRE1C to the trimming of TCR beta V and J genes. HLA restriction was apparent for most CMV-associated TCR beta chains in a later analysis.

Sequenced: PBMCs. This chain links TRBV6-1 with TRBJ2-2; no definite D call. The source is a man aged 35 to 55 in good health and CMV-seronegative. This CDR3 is CASSAGRTNTGELFF. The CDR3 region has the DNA TGTGCCAGCAGTGCAGGCAGAACGAACACCGGGGAGCTGTTTTTT.